Listed here are 15 T cell receptor beta chains from one sample, sequenced in a study of T cells in Graves' hyperthyroidism and ophthalmopathy. RNA transcripts provided the source from which TCR beta CDR3 regions were amplified. Carried out on the TCR CDR3, a first-round RT-PCR used the HTBI primer set. MiXCR was run by TCRdb on the multiplex PCR reads, yielding one entry per CDR3 protein. This table holds hundreds of thousands of distinct CDR3 sequences, around 15% found once. Sample: blood. The receptors shown here come from a woman aged 18-29 years with Graves' hyperthyroidism.

This clonotype has a count of ten or more. V is TRBV7-3 and J is TRBJ2-2; TRBD1 matches 11 bases. This CDR3 spans 15 amino acids. Germline V gene data show CDR1 as SGHTA and CDR2 as FQGTGA. V trimming: 4 bases; J trimming: 5 bases; junction bases outside the gene matches: 3. The DNA for the CDR3 is TGTGCCAGCAGCTCCGGACAGGGGGCGACCGGGGAGCTGTTTTTT. Encoded protein: CASSSGQGATGELFF.

The sample holds a few counts of this clonotype. A much larger clone differs by one base, so this may be a read error. The V call is TRBV24-1, the J call TRBJ2-1; 8 bases are a match to TRBD2. The J call may not be correct, given that the DNA end is closer to TRBJ2-7. This CDR3 contains 15 residues. Germline V gene data show CDR1 as KGHDR and CDR2 as SFDVKD. The CDR3 is CATSASGSTYNEQYF. In DNA, the CDR3 is TGTGCCACCAGTGCTAGCGGGTCTACGTACAATGAGCAGTACTTC.

In its sample, this clonotype was seen a few times. V is TRBV6-4 and J is TRBJ1-2; D call uncertain. V dropped 8 bases and J dropped 2 bases, with 18 bases sitting between them. CDR1 and CDR2 from the germline V gene are MRHNA and SNTAGT. CDR3 length: 15 amino acids. The CDR3 sequence is CASRQVAGRNYGYTF. The DNA for the CDR3 is TGTGCCAGCCGCCAAGTGGCGGGTAGGAACTATGGCTACACCTTC.

This clonotype appeared once. The chain recombines TRBV6-5 with TRBJ2-7; D may be TRBD2 (7 bases). Per germline, CDR1 MNHEY and CDR2 SVGAGI. V dropped 4 bases and J dropped 7 bases, with 11 bases sitting between them. CDR3 length equals 12 residues. In DNA, the CDR3 is TGTGCCAGCAGTTTTGGGGGGGCTGAGCAGTACTTC. This encodes CASSFGGAEQYF.

This clonotype was picked up a small number of times. The V call is TRBV5-5, the J call TRBJ1-2; TRBD1 might be the D (6 bases). In germline, CDR1 is SGHKS, CDR2 YYEKEE (reference sequence). Trimming cost V 3 bases and J 4 bases, with 10 bases left between them. This CDR3 contains 13 residues. The CDR3 DNA follows: TGTGCCAGCAGCTCGCAGGGGTTCTATGGCTACACCTTC. Encoded protein: CASSSQGFYGYTF.

Concerning this clonotype: A much larger clone is a single base away; this may be a read error. The genes are TRBV6-1 and TRBJ1-6; D is unclear. The CDR3 is 14 amino acids. Germline V gives CDR1 MNHNS, CDR2 SASEGT. V was clipped by 1 base and J by 7 bases, with 8 bases between them. CDR3 region: CASSEDGWNSPLHF. CDR3 DNA: TGTGCCAGCAGTGAAGACGGGTGGAATTCACCCCTCCACTTT.

This clonotype was seen many times. The rearrangement uses TRBV12-3 or TRBV12-4 and TRBJ2-1; 8 bases are shared with TRBD1. This CDR3 region has 12 residues. The J segment lost 9 bases and the V segment lost 7 bases, leaving 5 bases of the junction unmatched. The CDR3 protein is CASTRDRGEQFF. The CDR3, as DNA: TGTGCCAGCACCCGCGACAGGGGTGAGCAGTTCTTC.

This clonotype appeared a few times. A much larger clone sits a single nucleotide away, making a read error possible. Here the CDR3 reads CATSRDPPTSGGCNEQFF. The CDR3 bases are TGTGCCACCAGCAGAGATCCCCCGACTAGCGGAGGGTGCAATGAGCAGTTCTTC. This chain connects TRBV15 to TRBJ2-1; 9 nucleotides align to TRBD2. This CDR3 comprises 18 residues. Germline V gives CDR1 LNHNV, CDR2 YYDKDF (reference sequence). V shed 0 bases, J shed 6 bases, and the junction held 12 bases outside the gene matches.

This clonotype has a handful of counts. The chain has TRBV7-2 and TRBJ2-3; 12 bases line up with TRBD2. From germline, CDR1 is SGHTA and CDR2 FQGNSA. V gave up 6 bases and J gave up 3 bases; unmatched junction bases: 7. This CDR3 is built from 16 residues. The CDR3 sequence: CASSSGLAGRTDTQYF. The CDR3 bases are TGTGCCAGCAGTTCTGGACTAGCGGGAAGAACAGATACGCAGTATTTT.

This clonotype has at least ten counts. In nucleotides, the CDR3 is TGTGCCAGCAGTCTCCGGACTAGCGGGACACCTACCGTAAATGAGCAGTTCTTC. Protein: CASSLRTSGTPTVNEQFF. The chain couples TRBV6-2 or TRBV6-3 to TRBJ2-1, with 12 positions matching TRBD2. Germline trimming cut 5 bases from V and 7 bases from J; bases unmatched to any gene: 15. CDR3 length equals 18 residues. Germline V lookup: CDR1 MNHEY, CDR2 SVGEGT.

The table lists this clonotype with many counts. This chain links TRBV11-3 with TRBJ2-2; D unclear. This CDR3 comprises 14 residues. CDR1 is SGHNT, CDR2 YENEEA, per germline. Trimming removed 3 bases from V and 6 bases from J, with 11 bases in between. CDR3 coding DNA: TGTGCCAGCAGCTTCCTAGGAAACGCCGGGGAGCTGTTTTTT. Amino acid sequence: CASSFLGNAGELFF. Variable domain in full (rest from reference TRBV11-3 and TRBJ2-2): EAGVVQSPRYKIIEKKQPVAFWCNPISGHNTLYWYLQNLGQGPELLIRYENEEAVDDSQLPKDRFSAERLKGVDSTLKIQPAELGDSAVYLCASSFLGNAGELFFGEGSRLTVL.

This clonotype was seen a handful of times. The CDR3 spells CASSPRTSSGQETQYF. Written as DNA, the CDR3 is TGTGCCAGTAGTCCCCGGACTAGCTCTGGGCAAGAGACCCAGTACTTC. This chain uses TRBV19 with TRBJ2-5, with 8 bases aligning to TRBD2. Germline lookup yields CDR1 LNHDA and CDR2 SQIVND (reference sequence). V lost 5 bases, J lost 2 bases, and 10 bases stayed unmatched. CDR3 length: 16 residues.

This clonotype came up many times. This sequence joins TRBV7-9 and TRBJ2-2, with 11 bases that match TRBD1. This CDR3 region has 15 residues. Germline V gives CDR1 SEHNR, CDR2 FQNEAQ (reference sequence). Germline trimming cut 6 bases from V and 4 bases from J; bases unmatched to any gene: 4. CDR3 DNA sequence: TGTGCCAGCAGACCTGGGACAGGGGGCACCGGGGAGCTGTTTTTT. Amino acid sequence: CASRPGTGGTGELFF.

The chain carries TRBV2 and TRBJ2-2, with TRBD1 matching 9 bases. Germline V CDR1 and CDR2: SNHLY, FYNNEI. Germline trimming cut 6 bases from V and 6 bases from J; bases unmatched to any gene: 8. The CDR3 has 15 residues. The chain's CDR3 is CASSLDRGVAGELFF. CDR3 DNA sequence: TGTGCCAGCAGCCTGGACAGGGGCGTAGCCGGGGAGCTGTTTTTT.

This chain joins TRBV19 and TRBJ1-2, with no clear D. The CDR3 has 13 amino acids. Deletions cut 10 bases from V and 0 bases from J, with 12 bases between. Germline V CDR1 and CDR2: LNHDA, SQIVND (reference sequence). CDR3 residues: CATADGTNYGYTF. The CDR3 DNA reads TGTGCCACCGCGGACGGAACTAACTATGGCTACACCTTC.